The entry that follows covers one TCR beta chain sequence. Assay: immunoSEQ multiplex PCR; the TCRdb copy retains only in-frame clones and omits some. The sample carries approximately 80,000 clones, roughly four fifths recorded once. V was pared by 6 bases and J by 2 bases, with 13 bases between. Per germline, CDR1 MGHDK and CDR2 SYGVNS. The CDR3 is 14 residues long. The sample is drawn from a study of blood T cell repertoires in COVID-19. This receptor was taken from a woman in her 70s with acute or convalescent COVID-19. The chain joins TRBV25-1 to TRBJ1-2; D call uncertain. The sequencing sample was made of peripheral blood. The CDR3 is CASRNSGSNYGYTF. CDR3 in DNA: TGTGCCAGCAGAAACTCAGGATCAAACTATGGCTACACCTTC.